This is a list of T cell receptor beta chains from one sample in a study of T cells in Graves' hyperthyroidism and ophthalmopathy. Using its own MiXCR run on the multiplex PCR reads, TCRdb lists one record per CDR3 protein. The profile shows a few hundred thousand distinct CDR3 sequences, around 18% of them singletons. Sequencing used blood. These receptors came from a woman aged 40 to 49 with Graves' ophthalmopathy. Both conserved end residues are part of each CDR3. Size is omitted from some rows. Given values are once, few, many or a class for expanded clones.

>TRBJ2-2|many|TRBV27
CASSLNREGTGELFF
>TRBJ2-2|many|TRBV12-3/TRBV12-4
CASSRREAGELFF
>TRBJ2-3|many|TRBV4-3
CASSQGDGGPSTDTQYF
>TRBJ1-1|many|TRBV6-5
CASTSGGGTEAFF
>TRBJ2-5|-|TRBV6-1
CASSRQGALAETQYF
>TRBJ2-7|-|TRBV6-2/TRBV6-3
CASSIGGPSYEQYF
>TRBJ2-7|-|TRBV29-1
CSVDGGTEQYF
>TRBJ1-3|-|TRBV12-3/TRBV12-4
CASSYGQGDDGNTIYF
>TRBJ1-2|-|TRBV6-1
CASSEQVIYGYTF
>TRBJ2-7|many|TRBV19
CASSTLGLGEQYF
>TRBJ1-6|many|TRBV6-5
CASSPGTGQSPLHF
>TRBJ1-5|many|TRBV14
CASSQGLSQPQHF
>TRBJ1-2|many|TRBV27
CASSLLLGANKKDYGYTF
>TRBJ1-2|many|TRBV6-5
CASGYQEGYGYTF
>TRBJ2-7|few|TRBV27
CASSLRGAREQYF
>TRBJ1-1|many|TRBV7-8
CASSSGHLMGEAFF
>TRBJ2-7|many|TRBV6-1
CASSEVGTGAYEQYF
>TRBJ2-7|many|TRBV7-2
CASEGDYEQYF
>TRBJ2-5|-|TRBV7-2
CASSLGTSGGKETQYF
>TRBJ2-7|many|TRBV27
CASSWVDSTYEQYF
>TRBJ2-7|-|TRBV6-2/TRBV6-3
CASSYEVSSTVQYF
>TRBJ2-5|-|TRBV15
CATSIRLAGGGETQYF
>TRBJ2-5|many|TRBV30
CAWSGQIQETQYF
>TRBJ2-4|-|TRBV2
CASTTGAKNIQYF
>TRBJ2-7|many|TRBV7-9
CASSLVGLGYEQYF
>TRBJ2-5|many|TRBV7-9
CASSLVAAGSETQYF
>TRBJ2-7|many|TRBV10-1
CASSESGGAGGEQYF
>TRBJ1-1|many|TRBV10-3
CAVRDIMNTEAFF
>TRBJ1-5|many|TRBV6-1
CASSGLGTQHF
>TRBJ2-7|many|TRBV20-1
CSAKTQGRAPYEQYF
>TRBJ1-5|many|TRBV19
CASSIRGAQPQHF
>TRBJ2-7|-|TRBV6-2/TRBV6-3
CASSSGTSGPSSYEQYF
>TRBJ2-2|few|TRBV30
CAWSPGRSEELFF
>TRBJ2-7|many|TRBV5-1
CASSLRTGYEQYF
>TRBJ1-5|many|TRBV12-3/TRBV12-4
CASSLSVEGNQPQHF
>TRBJ2-7|-|TRBV7-2
CASSLRAGGAEQYF
>TRBJ2-7|many|TRBV28
CASSFYRLGGRKEEQYF
>TRBJ1-3|many|TRBV28
CASSRGEGPWRNTIYF
>TRBJ1-2|many|TRBV28
CASSPPGHTYGYTF
>TRBJ2-7|-|TRBV6-5
CASSYELAGEYEQYF
>TRBJ2-3|few|TRBV6-2/TRBV6-3
CASSFPDTQYF
>TRBJ2-7|many|TRBV7-2
CASSLAGTDPYEQYF
>TRBJ1-1|many|TRBV20-1
CSARVQTGRAEAFF
>TRBJ2-2|many|TRBV10-3
CAISDRLGQGNTGELFF
>TRBJ2-7|-|TRBV5-1
CASSKDGAAYEQYF
>TRBJ1-5|many|TRBV19
CASSAVPGQGNQPQHF